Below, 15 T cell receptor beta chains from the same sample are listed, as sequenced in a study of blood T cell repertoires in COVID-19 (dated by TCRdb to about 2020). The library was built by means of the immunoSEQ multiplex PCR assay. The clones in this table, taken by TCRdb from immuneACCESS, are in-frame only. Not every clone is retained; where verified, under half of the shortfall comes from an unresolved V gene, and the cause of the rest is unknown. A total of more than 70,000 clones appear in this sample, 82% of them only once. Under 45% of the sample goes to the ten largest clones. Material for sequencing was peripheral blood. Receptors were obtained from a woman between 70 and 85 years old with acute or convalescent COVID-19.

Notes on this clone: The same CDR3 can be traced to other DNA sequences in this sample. The CDR3 sequence: CASSVGLAGGQETQYF. CDR3 nucleotides: TGTGCCAGCAGCGTAGGCCTAGCGGGAGGGCAAGAGACCCAGTACTTC. The chain has TRBV9 and TRBJ2-5; 12 bases fit TRBD2. Trimming removed 0 bases from V and 2 bases from J; junction bases left unmatched: 2. CDR1 is SGDLS, CDR2 YYNGEE, per germline. The CDR3 totals 16 residues.

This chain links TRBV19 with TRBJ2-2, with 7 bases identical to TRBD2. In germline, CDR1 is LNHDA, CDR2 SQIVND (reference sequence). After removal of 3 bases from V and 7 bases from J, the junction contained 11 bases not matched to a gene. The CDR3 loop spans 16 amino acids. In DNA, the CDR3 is TGTGCCAGTAGTATGGCGAGCGGGACCTTTGGCGGGGAGCTGTTTTTT. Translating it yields CASSMASGTFGGELFF.

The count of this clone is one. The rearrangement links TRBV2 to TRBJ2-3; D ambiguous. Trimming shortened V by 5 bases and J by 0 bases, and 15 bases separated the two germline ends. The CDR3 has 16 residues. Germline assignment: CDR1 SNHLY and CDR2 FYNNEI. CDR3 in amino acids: CASSTPRHLSTDTQYF. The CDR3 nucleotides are TGTGCCAGCAGTACGCCTAGGCACCTCAGCACAGATACGCAGTATTTT. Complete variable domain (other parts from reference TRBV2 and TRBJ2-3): EPEVTQTPSHQVTQMGQEVILRCVPISNHLYFYWYRQILGQKVEFLVSFYNNEISEKSEIFDDQFSVERPDGSNFTLKIRSTKLEDSAMYFCASSTPRHLSTDTQYFGPGTRLTVL.

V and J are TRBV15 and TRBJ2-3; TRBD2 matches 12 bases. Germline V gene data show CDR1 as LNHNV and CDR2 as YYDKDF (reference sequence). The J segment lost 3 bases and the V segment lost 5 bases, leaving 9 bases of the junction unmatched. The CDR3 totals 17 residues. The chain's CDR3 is CATSGPRLAGVTDTQYF. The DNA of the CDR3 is TGTGCCACCAGCGGCCCAAGACTAGCGGGAGTGACAGATACGCAGTATTTT.

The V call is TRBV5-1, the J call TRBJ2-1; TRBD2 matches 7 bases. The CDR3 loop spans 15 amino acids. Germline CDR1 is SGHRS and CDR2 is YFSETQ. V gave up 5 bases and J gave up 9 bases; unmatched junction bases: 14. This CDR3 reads CASSPEPFTGGEQFF. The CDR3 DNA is TGCGCCAGCAGTCCGGAACCGTTTACGGGGGGTGAGCAGTTCTTC.

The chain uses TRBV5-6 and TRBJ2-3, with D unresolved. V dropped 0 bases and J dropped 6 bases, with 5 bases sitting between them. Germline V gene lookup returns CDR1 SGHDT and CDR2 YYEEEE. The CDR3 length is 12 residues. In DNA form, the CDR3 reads TGTGCCAGCAGCTTGGACGGGGATACGCAGTATTTT. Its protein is CASSLDGDTQYF.

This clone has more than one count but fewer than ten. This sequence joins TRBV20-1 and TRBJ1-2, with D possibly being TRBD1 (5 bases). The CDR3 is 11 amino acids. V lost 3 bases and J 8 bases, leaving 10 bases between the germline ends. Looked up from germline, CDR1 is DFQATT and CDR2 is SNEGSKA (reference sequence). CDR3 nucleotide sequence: TGCAGTGCTAGTTTAAGACAGGGCTACACCTTC. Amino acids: CSASLRQGYTF.

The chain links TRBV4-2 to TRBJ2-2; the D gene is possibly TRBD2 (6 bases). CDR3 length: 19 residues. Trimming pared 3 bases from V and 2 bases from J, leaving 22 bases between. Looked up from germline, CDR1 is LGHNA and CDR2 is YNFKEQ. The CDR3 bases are TGTGCCAGCAGCCACCCGACTCCGTTTGGCGGGGTAAACACCGGGGAGCTGTTTTTT. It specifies CASSHPTPFGGVNTGELFF.

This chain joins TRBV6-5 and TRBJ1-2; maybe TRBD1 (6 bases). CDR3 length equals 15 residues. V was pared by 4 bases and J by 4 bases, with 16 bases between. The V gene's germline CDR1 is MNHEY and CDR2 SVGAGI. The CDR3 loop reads CASSSDHLRGYGYTF. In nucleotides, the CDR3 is TGTGCCAGCAGTTCAGACCATCTCAGGGGCTATGGCTACACCTTC.

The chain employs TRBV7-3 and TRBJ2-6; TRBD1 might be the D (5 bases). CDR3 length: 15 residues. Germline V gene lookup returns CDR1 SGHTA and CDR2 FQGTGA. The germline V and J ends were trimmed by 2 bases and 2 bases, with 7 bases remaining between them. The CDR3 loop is CASSLGATGANVLTF. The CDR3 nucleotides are TGTGCCAGCAGCTTAGGGGCGACTGGGGCCAACGTCCTGACTTTC.

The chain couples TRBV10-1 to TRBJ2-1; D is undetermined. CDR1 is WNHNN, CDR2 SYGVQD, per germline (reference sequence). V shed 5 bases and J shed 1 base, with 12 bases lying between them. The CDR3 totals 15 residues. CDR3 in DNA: TGCGCCAGCAGTCCCGACTCGCTATCCTACAATGAGCAGTTCTTC. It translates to CASSPDSLSYNEQFF.

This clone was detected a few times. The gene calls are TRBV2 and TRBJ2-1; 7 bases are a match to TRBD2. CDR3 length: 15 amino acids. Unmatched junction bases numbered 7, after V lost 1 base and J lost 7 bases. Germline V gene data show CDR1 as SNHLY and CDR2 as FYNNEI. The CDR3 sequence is CASSEDGGRSNEQFF. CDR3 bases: TGTGCCAGCAGTGAAGACGGCGGGAGAAGTAATGAGCAGTTCTTC.

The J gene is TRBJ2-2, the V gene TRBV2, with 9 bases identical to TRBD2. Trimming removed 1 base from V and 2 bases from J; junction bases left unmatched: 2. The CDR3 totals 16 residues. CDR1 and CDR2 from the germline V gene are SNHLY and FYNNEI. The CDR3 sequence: CASSEVLAGNTGELFF. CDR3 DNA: TGTGCCAGCAGTGAAGTGCTAGCGGGAAACACCGGGGAGCTGTTTTTT.

CDR3 bases: TGCGCCAGCAGCTTGGATCCCAGGTTTGACACCGGGGAGCTGTTTTTT. Its translation is CASSLDPRFDTGELFF. The chain has TRBV5-1 and TRBJ2-2; no definite D call. Trimming pared 0 bases from V and 3 bases from J, leaving 12 bases between. CDR1 and CDR2 from the germline V gene are SGHRS and YFSETQ. The CDR3 length is 16 residues.

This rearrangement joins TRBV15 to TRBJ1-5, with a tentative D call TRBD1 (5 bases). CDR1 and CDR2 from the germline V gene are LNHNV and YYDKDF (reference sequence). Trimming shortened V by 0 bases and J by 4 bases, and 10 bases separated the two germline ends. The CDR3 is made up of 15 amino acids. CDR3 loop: CATSRDSGGNQPQHF. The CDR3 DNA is TGTGCCACCAGCAGAGATTCCGGGGGGAATCAGCCCCAGCATTTT. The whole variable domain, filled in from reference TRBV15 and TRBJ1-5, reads DAMVIQNPRYQVTQFGKPVTLSCSQTLNHNVMYWYQQKSSQAPKLLFHYYDKDFNNEADTPDNFQSRRPNTSFCFLDIRSPGLGDTAMYLCATSRDSGGNQPQHFGDGTRLSIL.